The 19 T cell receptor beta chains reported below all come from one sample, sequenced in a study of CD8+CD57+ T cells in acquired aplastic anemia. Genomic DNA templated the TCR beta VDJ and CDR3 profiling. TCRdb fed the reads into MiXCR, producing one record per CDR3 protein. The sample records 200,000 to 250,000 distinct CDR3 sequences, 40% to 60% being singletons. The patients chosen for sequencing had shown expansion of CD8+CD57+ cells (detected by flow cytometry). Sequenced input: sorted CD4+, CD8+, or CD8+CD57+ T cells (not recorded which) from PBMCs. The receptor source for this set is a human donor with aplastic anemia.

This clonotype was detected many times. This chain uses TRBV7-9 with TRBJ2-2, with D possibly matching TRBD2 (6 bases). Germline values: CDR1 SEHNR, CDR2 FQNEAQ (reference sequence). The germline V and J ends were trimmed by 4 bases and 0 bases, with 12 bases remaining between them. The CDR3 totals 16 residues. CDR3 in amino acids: CASSSRRGTNTGELFF. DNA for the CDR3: TGTGCCAGCAGCTCGAGGAGGGGAACGAACACCGGGGAGCTGTTTTTT.

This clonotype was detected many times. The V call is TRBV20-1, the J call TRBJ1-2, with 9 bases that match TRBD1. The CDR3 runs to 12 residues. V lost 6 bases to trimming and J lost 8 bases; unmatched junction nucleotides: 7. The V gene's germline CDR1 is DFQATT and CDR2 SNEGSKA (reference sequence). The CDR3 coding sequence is TGCAGTGCGCGGACAGGGGAAAGAGGCTACACCTTC. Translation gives CSARTGERGYTF.

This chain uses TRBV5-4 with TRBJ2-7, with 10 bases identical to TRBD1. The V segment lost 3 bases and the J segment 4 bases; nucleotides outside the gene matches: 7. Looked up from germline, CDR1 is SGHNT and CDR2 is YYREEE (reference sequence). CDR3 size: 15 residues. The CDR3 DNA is TGTGCCAGCAGCTGGGGGGGACAGGGGACGTACGAGCAGTACTTC. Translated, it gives CASSWGGQGTYEQYF.

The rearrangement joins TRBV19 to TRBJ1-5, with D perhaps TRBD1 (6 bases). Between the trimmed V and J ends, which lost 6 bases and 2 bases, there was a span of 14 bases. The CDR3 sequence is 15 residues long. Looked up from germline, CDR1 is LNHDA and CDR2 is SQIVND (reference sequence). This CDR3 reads CASRLRGNGNQPQHF. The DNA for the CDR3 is TGTGCCAGTAGACTTAGGGGGAATGGCAATCAGCCCCAGCATTTT.

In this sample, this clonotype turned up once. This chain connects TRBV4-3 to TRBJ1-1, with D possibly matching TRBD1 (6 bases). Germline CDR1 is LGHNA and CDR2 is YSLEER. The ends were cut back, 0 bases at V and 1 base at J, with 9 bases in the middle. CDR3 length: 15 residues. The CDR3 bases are TGCGCCAGCAGCCAAGACAGGGGAGGGAACACTGAAGCTTTCTTT. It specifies CASSQDRGGNTEAFF.

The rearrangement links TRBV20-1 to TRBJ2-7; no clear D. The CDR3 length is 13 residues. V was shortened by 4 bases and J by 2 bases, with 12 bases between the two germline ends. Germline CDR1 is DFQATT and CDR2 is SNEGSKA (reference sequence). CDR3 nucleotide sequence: TGCAGTGCTAAACCTGGGGTCACCTACGAGCAGTACTTC. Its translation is CSAKPGVTYEQYF.

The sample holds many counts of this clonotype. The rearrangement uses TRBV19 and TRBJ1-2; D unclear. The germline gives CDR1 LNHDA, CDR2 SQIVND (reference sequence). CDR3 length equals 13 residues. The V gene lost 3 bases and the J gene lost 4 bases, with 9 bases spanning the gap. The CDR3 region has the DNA TGTGCCAGTAGTATTTCGGTGCGCTATGGCTACACCTTC. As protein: CASSISVRYGYTF.

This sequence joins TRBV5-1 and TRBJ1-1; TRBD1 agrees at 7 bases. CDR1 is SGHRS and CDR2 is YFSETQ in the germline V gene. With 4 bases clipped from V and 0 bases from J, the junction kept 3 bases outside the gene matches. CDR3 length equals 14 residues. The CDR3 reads CASSQDRLNTEAFF. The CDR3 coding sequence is TGCGCCAGCAGCCAGGACAGGTTGAACACTGAAGCTTTCTTT.

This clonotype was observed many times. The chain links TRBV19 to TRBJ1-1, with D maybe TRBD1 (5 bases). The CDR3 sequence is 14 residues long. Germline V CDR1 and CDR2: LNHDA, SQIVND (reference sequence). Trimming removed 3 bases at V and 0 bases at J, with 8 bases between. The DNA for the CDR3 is TGTGCCAGTAGTATGGGGGACGTGAACACTGAAGCTTTCTTT. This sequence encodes CASSMGDVNTEAFF.

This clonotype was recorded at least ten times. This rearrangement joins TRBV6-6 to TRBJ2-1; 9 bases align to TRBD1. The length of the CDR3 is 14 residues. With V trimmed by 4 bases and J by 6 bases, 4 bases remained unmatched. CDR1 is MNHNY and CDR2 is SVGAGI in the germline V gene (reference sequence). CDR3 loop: CASSSPDRGNEQFF. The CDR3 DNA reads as TGTGCCAGCAGTTCCCCGGACAGGGGCAATGAGCAGTTCTTC.

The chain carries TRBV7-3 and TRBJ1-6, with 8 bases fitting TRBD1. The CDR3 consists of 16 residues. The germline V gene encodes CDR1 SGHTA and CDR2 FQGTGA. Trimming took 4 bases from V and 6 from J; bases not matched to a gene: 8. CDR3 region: CASSYWTGRINSPLHF. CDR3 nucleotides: TGTGCCAGCAGCTACTGGACAGGGCGCATTAATTCACCCCTCCACTTT.

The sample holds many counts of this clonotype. The CDR3 DNA reads TGCGCCAGCAGACTGGACAGCTATGGCTACACCTTC. Amino acid sequence: CASRLDSYGYTF. The chain joins TRBV5-1 to TRBJ1-2; D possibly corresponds to TRBD1 (6 bases). The CDR3 length is 12 residues. Germline CDR1 SGHRS, CDR2 YFSETQ. V lost 5 bases, J lost 4 bases, and 9 bases lay in between.

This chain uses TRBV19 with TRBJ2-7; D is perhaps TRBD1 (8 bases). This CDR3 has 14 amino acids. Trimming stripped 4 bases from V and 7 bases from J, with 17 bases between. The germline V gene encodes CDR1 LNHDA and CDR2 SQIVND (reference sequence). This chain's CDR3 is CASSTTTGGEEQYF. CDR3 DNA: TGTGCCAGTAGTACAACCACAGGGGGGGAAGAGCAGTACTTC.

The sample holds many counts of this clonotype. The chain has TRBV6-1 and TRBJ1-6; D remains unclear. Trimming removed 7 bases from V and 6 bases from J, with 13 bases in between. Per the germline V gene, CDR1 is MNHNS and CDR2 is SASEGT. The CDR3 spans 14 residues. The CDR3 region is CASKKEALNSPLHF. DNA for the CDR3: TGTGCCAGCAAGAAGGAAGCCCTTAATTCACCCCTCCACTTT.

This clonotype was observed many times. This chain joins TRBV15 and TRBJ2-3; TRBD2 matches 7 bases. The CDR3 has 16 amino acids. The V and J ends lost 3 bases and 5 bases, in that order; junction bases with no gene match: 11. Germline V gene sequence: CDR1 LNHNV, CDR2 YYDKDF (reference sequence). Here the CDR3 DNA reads TGTGCCACCAGCAGGGGGGGGACGGTAGGAATAGATACGCAGTATTTT. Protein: CATSRGGTVGIDTQYF.

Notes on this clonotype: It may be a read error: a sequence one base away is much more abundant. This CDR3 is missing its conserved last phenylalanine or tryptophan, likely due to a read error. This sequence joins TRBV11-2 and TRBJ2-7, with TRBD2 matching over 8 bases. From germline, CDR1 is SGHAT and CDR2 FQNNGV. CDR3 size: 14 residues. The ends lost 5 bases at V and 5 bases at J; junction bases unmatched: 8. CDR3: CASSRGGVSDEQYS. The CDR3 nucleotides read TGTGCCAGCAGCCGGGGGGGGGTAAGCGACGAGCAGTACTCC.

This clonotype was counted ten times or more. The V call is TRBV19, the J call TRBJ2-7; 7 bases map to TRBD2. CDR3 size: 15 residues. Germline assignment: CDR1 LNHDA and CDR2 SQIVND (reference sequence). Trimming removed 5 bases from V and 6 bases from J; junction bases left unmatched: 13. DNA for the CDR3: TGTGCCAGTAGTGCCTTCGTGGAGCGGGGCGGCGAGCAGTACTTC. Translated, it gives CASSAFVERGGEQYF.

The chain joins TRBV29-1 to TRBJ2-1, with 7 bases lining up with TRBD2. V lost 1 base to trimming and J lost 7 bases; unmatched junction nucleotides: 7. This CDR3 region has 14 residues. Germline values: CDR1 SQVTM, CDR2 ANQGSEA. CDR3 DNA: TGCAGCGTTGAAGGGGCTAGCGGAGCTAATGAGCAGTTCTTC. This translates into CSVEGASGANEQFF.

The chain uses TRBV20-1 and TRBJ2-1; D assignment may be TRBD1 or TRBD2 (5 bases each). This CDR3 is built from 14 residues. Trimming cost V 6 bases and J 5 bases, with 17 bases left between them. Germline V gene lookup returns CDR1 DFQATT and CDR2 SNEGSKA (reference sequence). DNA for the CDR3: TGCAGTGCGCAACGAGGGGCCTCAAACAATGAGCAGTTCTTC. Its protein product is CSAQRGASNNEQFF.